This passage covers 20 T cell receptor beta chains from one sample sequenced in a study of metastatic and nonmetastatic thyroid tumors. TCRdb re-called the PCR reads via MiXCR. The repertoire holds about 38,000 clones, with roughly 25% as singletons. All patients were treatment-naive before thyroid surgery. The sample taken for sequencing was blood. The receptors stem from a female donor with papillary thyroid cancer or a benign thyroid nodule (not recorded which). Some clones in this sample may be carry-over from other donors' samples.

In its sample, this clone was seen a few times. V gene TRBV3-1 combines with J gene TRBJ1-3, with unresolved D. The V gene lost 6 bases and the J gene lost 12 bases, with 15 bases spanning the gap. Germline CDR1 reads LGHDT; CDR2 reads YNNKEL (reference sequence). CDR3 length: 12 residues. The DNA of the CDR3 is TGTGCCAGCAGGCAGACCCGTGGGGACATATATTTT. This encodes CASRQTRGDIYF.

In this sample, this clone turned up many times. This chain connects TRBV14 to TRBJ1-1; D remains unclear. The CDR3 covers 13 residues. V lost 1 base to trimming and J lost 8 bases, with 11 bases between them. Germline lookup yields CDR1 SGHDN and CDR2 FVKESK. As DNA, the CDR3 is TGTGCCAGCAGCCAAGGGCGGCCGGGGGAAGCTTTCTTT. This gives the protein CASSQGRPGEAFF.

This clone was seen repeatedly, ten times or more. The chain uses TRBV7-9 and TRBJ2-1, with TRBD2 matching 9 bases. The junction had 3 bases not matched to a gene; V was cut back by 5 bases and J by 4 bases. Germline-derived CDR1 and CDR2 are SEHNR and FQNEAQ (reference sequence). This CDR3 region has 14 residues. The CDR3 region is CASSRLAEYNEQFF. CDR3 nucleotides: TGTGCCAGCAGCCGACTAGCGGAGTACAATGAGCAGTTCTTC.

This clone occurred many times. CDR3 DNA sequence: TGTGCCAGCAGCCCATGGTCCGGGAACACCGGGGAGCTGTTTTTT. Amino acid sequence: CASSPWSGNTGELFF. This chain uses TRBV5-5 with TRBJ2-2; D ambiguous. The CDR3 contains 15 residues. Germline loops: CDR1 SGHKS, CDR2 YYEKEE (reference sequence). V was cut by 4 bases and J by 1 base, with 11 bases left in between.

The chain employs TRBV30 and TRBJ1-2; D not certain. Trimming pared 0 bases from V and 1 base from J, leaving 6 bases between. The V gene's germline CDR1 is GTSNPN and CDR2 SVGIG (reference sequence). CDR3 length: 13 amino acids. CDR3 region: CAWSVGFNYGYTF. In DNA form, the CDR3 reads TGTGCCTGGAGTGTTGGGTTTAACTATGGCTACACCTTC.

This clone was observed at least ten times. This chain connects TRBV11-2 to TRBJ1-1, with no clear D. Trimming stripped 5 bases from V and 4 bases from J, with 20 bases between. Germline CDR1 reads SGHAT; CDR2 reads FQNNGV. The CDR3 is 16 amino acids. CDR3 sequence: CASSQGYGKGGTEAFF. CDR3 nucleotide sequence: TGTGCCAGCAGCCAAGGGTATGGGAAGGGAGGCACTGAAGCTTTCTTT.

The J gene is TRBJ2-2, the V gene TRBV12-3 or TRBV12-4, with 7 bases aligning to TRBD1. The CDR3 runs 17 residues. J was trimmed by 10 bases and V by 8 bases; bases with no gene match: 22. CDR3 nucleotides: TGTGCCAGCTGGACGTACAGGGGTAATAGAAAGACCTTGGAGCTGTTTTTT. Its protein product is CASWTYRGNRKTLELFF.

This clone was counted at least ten times. J is TRBJ2-1 and V is TRBV9; D perhaps matches TRBD2 (6 bases). This CDR3 comprises 15 residues. CDR1 and CDR2 (germline): SGDLS, YYNGEE. The V gene lost 2 bases and the J gene lost 3 bases, with 12 bases spanning the gap. CDR3 nucleotides: TGTGCCAGCAGCGTGGGCGGGAATAACTACAATGAGCAGTTCTTC. Amino acids: CASSVGGNNYNEQFF.

This clone has at least ten counts. The V call is TRBV6-2 or TRBV6-3, the J call TRBJ2-3; 9 bases are a match to TRBD2. Trimming at V came to 5 bases and at J to 5 bases, leaving 8 bases not matched to a gene. The CDR3 totals 15 residues. Germline CDR1 MNHEY, CDR2 SVGEGT. CDR3 in amino acids: CASSTGTSRVDTQYF. The DNA for the CDR3 is TGTGCCAGCAGTACCGGGACTAGCAGGGTAGATACGCAGTATTTT.

This clone is judged medium-sized. This sequence joins TRBV12-3 or TRBV12-4 and TRBJ2-7; no clear D. The germline V and J ends were trimmed by 2 bases and 3 bases, with 8 bases remaining between them. The CDR3 is made up of 13 amino acids. The CDR3 DNA follows: TGTGCCAGCAGTTTATTGGACCTCTACGAGCAGTACTTC. Translated, it gives CASSLLDLYEQYF.

This clone was seen ten or more times. The genes are TRBV12-3 or TRBV12-4 and TRBJ1-5, with D perhaps TRBD1 (6 bases). The CDR3 is 14 amino acids. Trimming took off 6 bases at V and 0 bases at J, with 9 bases between the two ends. CDR3 region: CASRDSYSNQPQHF. CDR3 in DNA: TGTGCCAGCAGGGACAGTTATAGCAATCAGCCCCAGCATTTT.

This clone was picked up many times. The rearrangement uses TRBV9 and TRBJ2-7; TRBD2 matches at 7 bases. J was trimmed by 0 bases and V by 4 bases; bases with no gene match: 4. The length of the CDR3 is 14 residues. The V gene's germline CDR1 is SGDLS and CDR2 YYNGEE. For the CDR3, the DNA is TGTGCCAGCAGCTCAAGGGAGGGCTCCTACGAGCAGTACTTC. It is translated as CASSSREGSYEQYF.

Many counts were recorded for this clone. This may arise from a read error, as a much more abundant clone is one base away. V and J are TRBV13 and TRBJ2-1; D remains unclear. CDR1 is PRHDT, CDR2 FYEKMQ, per germline (reference sequence). CDR3 length equals 11 residues. CDR3 sequence: CASSEFNGQFF. The DNA of the CDR3 is TGTGCCAGCAGTGAGTTCAATGGGCAGTTCTTC.

A remark on this clone: This could be a read error, since a much larger clone is one nucleotide away. This chain links TRBV5-4 with TRBJ2-6; a weak D match, TRBD2 (6 bases). Germline V lookup: CDR1 SGHNT, CDR2 YYREEE (reference sequence). This CDR3 contains 15 residues. V gave up 5 bases and J gave up 4 bases, with 13 bases separating them. The CDR3 DNA sequence: TGTGCCAGCAGACCCTGGACTATCGGGGCCAACGTCCTGACTTTC. Protein product: CASRPWTIGANVLTF.

The table lists this clone with a few counts. Given a much more abundant clone one base away, this may be a read error. The V call is TRBV18, the J call TRBJ2-3, with D tentatively TRBD1 (5 bases). The CDR3 spans 15 residues. The V gene lost 2 bases and the J gene lost 1 base, with 10 bases spanning the gap. CDR1 is KGHSH, CDR2 LQKENI, per germline. The DNA for the CDR3 is TGTGCCAGCTCACCAGATCGACAGTGCACAGATACGCAGTATTTT. Its translation is CASSPDRQCTDTQYF. Full variable domain (rest looked up from reference TRBV18 and TRBJ2-3): NAGVMQNPRHLVRRRGQEARLRCSPMKGHSHVYWYRQLPEEGLKFMVYLQKENIIDESGMPKERFSAEFPKEGPSILRIQQVVRGDSAAYFCASSPDRQCTDTQYFGPGTRLTVL.

This clone was observed a few times. J is TRBJ2-2 and V is TRBV15, with D hard to call. Germline lookup yields CDR1 LNHNV and CDR2 YYDKDF (reference sequence). V lost 0 bases, J lost 6 bases, and 14 bases lay in between. The CDR3 consists of 16 residues. The CDR3 reads CATSRERKGEAGELFF. The CDR3 DNA reads TGTGCCACCAGCAGAGAGAGGAAGGGCGAGGCCGGGGAGCTGTTTTTT.

This clone has a count of ten or more. The chain employs TRBV5-4 and TRBJ2-5; 12 bases match TRBD2. The ends lost 3 bases at V and 5 bases at J; junction bases unmatched: 11. Germline V gene sequence: CDR1 SGHNT, CDR2 YYREEE (reference sequence). The CDR3 extends over 17 amino acids. The CDR3 loop is CASSWKTSGSWGETQYF. CDR3 coding DNA: TGTGCCAGCAGCTGGAAGACTAGCGGGAGTTGGGGTGAGACCCAGTACTTC.

This clone was observed at least ten times. The rearrangement joins TRBV4-2 to TRBJ2-5; 9 bases align to TRBD2. Germline values: CDR1 LGHNA, CDR2 YNFKEQ. There are 18 residues in the CDR3. V lost 1 base, J lost 5 bases, and 14 bases stayed unmatched. For the CDR3, the DNA is TGTGCCAGCAGCCAAGGAATCCAGCGGGAGGTTGGAAGGGAGACCCAGTACTTC. It codes for CASSQGIQREVGRETQYF.

The chain combines TRBV4-3 with TRBJ2-3; D unclear. Germline values: CDR1 LGHNA, CDR2 YSLEER. This CDR3 contains 13 residues. The V end was cut by 0 bases, the J end by 3 bases, with 4 bases between. CDR3 sequence reads: CASSQDPTDTQYF. The CDR3, as DNA: TGCGCCAGCAGCCAAGATCCGACAGATACGCAGTATTTT.

The rearrangement links TRBV30 to TRBJ2-7; D unclear. V was trimmed by 0 bases and J by 2 bases, leaving 11 bases between them. Germline V CDR1 and CDR2: GTSNPN, SVGIG (reference sequence). The CDR3 loop spans 14 amino acids. CDR3 protein: CAWSVRRKTYEQYF. The CDR3 DNA reads as TGTGCCTGGAGTGTACGGCGGAAAACCTACGAGCAGTACTTC. The whole variable domain, filled in from reference TRBV30 and TRBJ2-7, reads SQTIHQWPATLVQPVGSPLSLECTVEGTSNPNLYWYRQAAGRGLQLLFYSVGIGQISSEVPQNLSASRPQDRQFILSSKKLLLSDSGFYLCAWSVRRKTYEQYFGPGTRLTVT.